This T cell receptor (beta chain) derives from a study of cytomegalovirus exposure and HLA in healthy donors. Looking at the study overall: A later analysis reported the same platform for the 95 to 150 validation repertoires and the approximately 670 first-cohort repertoires.

The CDR3 is 13 residues long. Per germline, CDR1 SGHDT and CDR2 YYEEEE. V was trimmed by 6 bases and J by 13 bases, leaving 21 bases between them. Comment on this clone: Its antigen is not known.

Profiling relied on immunoSEQ multiplex PCR, and the TCRdb table lists in-frame clones only, not all of them. The table shows about 160,000 clones, with 88% occurring only once. Study results and limitations: Specific recognition of CMV antigens was confirmed in vitro for three chains (all CMV-associated).

An approximately 130-subject validation cohort, separate from the approximately 720-subject first cohort, supplied the donors. Sequencing was carried out using PBMCs. The J gene is TRBJ2-3, the V gene TRBV5-6; D is possibly TRBD1 (5 bases). This TCR was sampled from a man aged 18-30 years in good health and CMV-seronegative. In DNA form, the CDR3 reads TGTGCCAGCACCGAAGACAGCTTGTCGTGGGAGTATTTT. Protein: CASTEDSLSWEYF. Full variable domain (remainder filled in from reference TRBV5-6 and TRBJ2-3): DAGVTQSPTHLIKTRGQQVTLRCSPKSGHDTVSWYQQALGQGPQFIFQYYEEEERQRGNFPDRFSGHQFPNYSSELNVNALLLGDSALYLCASTEDSLSWEYFGPGTRLTVL.